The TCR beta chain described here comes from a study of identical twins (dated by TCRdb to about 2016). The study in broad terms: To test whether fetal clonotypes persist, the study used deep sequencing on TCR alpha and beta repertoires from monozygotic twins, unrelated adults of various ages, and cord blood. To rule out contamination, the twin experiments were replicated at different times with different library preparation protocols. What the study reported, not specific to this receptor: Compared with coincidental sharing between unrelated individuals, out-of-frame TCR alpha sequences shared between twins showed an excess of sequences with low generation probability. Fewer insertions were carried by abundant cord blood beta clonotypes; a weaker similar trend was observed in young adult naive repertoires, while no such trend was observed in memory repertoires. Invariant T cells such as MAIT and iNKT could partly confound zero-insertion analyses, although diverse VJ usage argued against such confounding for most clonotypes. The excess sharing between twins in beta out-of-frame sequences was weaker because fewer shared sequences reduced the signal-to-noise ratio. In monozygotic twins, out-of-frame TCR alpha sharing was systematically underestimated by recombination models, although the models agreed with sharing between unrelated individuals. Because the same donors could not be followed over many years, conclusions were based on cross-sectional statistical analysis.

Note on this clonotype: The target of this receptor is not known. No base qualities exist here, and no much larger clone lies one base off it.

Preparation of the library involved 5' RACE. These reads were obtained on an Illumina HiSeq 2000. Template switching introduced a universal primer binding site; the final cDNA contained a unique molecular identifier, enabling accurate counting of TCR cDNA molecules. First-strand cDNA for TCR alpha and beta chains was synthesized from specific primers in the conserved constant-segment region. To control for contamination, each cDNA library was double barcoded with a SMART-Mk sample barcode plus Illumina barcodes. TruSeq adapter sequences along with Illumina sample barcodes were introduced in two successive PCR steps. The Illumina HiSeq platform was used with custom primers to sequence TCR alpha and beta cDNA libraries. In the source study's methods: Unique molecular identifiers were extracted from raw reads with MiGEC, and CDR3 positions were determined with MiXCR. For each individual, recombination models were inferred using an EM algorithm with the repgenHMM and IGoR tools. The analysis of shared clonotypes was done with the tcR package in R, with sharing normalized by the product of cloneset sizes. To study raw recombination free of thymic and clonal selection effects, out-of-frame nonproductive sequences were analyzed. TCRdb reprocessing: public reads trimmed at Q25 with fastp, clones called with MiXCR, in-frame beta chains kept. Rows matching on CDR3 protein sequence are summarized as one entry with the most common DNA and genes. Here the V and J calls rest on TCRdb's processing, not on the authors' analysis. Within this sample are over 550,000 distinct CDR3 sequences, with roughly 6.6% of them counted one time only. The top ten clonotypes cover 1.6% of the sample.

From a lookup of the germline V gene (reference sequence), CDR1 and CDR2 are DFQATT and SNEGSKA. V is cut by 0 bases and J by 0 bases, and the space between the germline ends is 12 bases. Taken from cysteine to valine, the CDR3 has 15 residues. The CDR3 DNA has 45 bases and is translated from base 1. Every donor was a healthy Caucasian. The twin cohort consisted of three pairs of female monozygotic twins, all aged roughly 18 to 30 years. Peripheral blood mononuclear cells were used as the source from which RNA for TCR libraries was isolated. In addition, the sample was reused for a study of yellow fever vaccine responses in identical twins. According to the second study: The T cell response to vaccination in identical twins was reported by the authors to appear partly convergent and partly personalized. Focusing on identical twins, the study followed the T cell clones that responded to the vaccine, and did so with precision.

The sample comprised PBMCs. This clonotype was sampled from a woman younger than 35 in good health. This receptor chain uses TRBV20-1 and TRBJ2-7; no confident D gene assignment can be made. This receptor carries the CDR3 CSARDVSWSSYEQYV. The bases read TGCAGTGCTAGAGATGTTAGCTGGAGCTCCTACGAGCAGTACGTC.